This TCR beta chain was found in a study of blood T cell repertoires in COVID-19 (dated by TCRdb to the early 2020s). Describing the broader study: Samples from collaborators originated in the United States, Italy and Spain and spanned both the acute and convalescent phases of COVID-19. The repertoires were released in a freely available public database meant as a resource for research on the immune response to SARS-CoV-2. Where HLA class I and class II types were available, the types were taken from metadata supplied by the sample provider, not from assay-based typing. Samples were obtained from the ongoing ImmuneRACE study (first 160 participants) and from 1,254 subjects provided by 6 global collaborators. The material from the prospective study consisted of cDNA or gDNA derived from T cells, B-cell-depleted T cells, or PBMCs. A de-identified subject ID, COVID-19 status, age in years and sex were almost always included in the sample metadata. Subjects who had been exposed to COVID-19, were actively infected with it, or had recovered from it provided the deeply sampled blood TCRbeta repertoires that made up the dataset. What the research found in general, with its limitations: How much clinical and demographic metadata was included differed by source and by participant, and the metadata was provided uncurated.

The immunoSEQ Assay, a bias-controlled multiplex PCR, was used to amplify TCRbeta CDR3 regions from genomic DNA. As for how the authors treated the data: The number of nucleated cells in each sample was estimated from the amplification of reference gene primers within the assay. Sequence reads were collapsed and filtered to measure the absolute abundance of every unique TCRbeta CDR3 rearrangement. For each sample, productive Simpson clonality was calculated by taking the square root of Simpson's diversity index across productive rearrangements. Here the immuneACCESS table is served through TCRdb, limited to in-frame sequences with V and J called. Missing clones are a known gap in these copies; in checked studies unresolved V genes cover under half, and the rest lacks a known reason. V, J and clone size reflect that table, while D and trimming were determined from the DNA. The sample table shows 150,000 to 200,000 clones, and more than 75% are seen once. Around 16% of the sample lies in the top ten.

Worth noting for this clone: It lacks a known antigen. Base quality data are lacking; no much larger clone is found one base away.

The germline V gene provides CDR1 MGHRA and CDR2 YSYEKL. From the cysteine up to the phenylalanine, the CDR3 has a length of 13 residues. The sequence is cut down to CDR3 DNA, 39 bases in frame from base 1. The germline ends are 11 bases apart after V is trimmed by 0 bases and J by 9 bases. In the prospective study, participants were roughly 18 to 90 years old, resided in about two dozen geographic areas of the United States, and were enrolled through a virtual design. To assign participants to cohorts, the prospective study relied on clinical history that participants themselves reported in a screening survey and a study questionnaire. Recovered participants in ImmuneRACE Cohort 3 were defined as having two consecutive negative NP/OP PCR tests, clearance from a healthcare professional, or resolution of symptoms. Each participant in the prospective study had whole blood, serum and a nasopharyngeal or oropharyngeal swab collected by mobile phlebotomists. Over an approximately 2-month period, participants in the prospective study had the option of providing additional blood draws and questionnaires. Before DNA extraction, prospective study blood samples were shipped either frozen or at room temperature.

Source material: PBMCs or T cells enriched from blood (not recorded which). The chain is made from TRBV4-1 and TRBJ1-2; too little of a D gene remains to name it. The TCR was taken from a woman aged 50 to 60 who had recovered from COVID-19. The nucleotide sequence is TGCGCCAGCAGCCAAGATCGGTCCGGGAGCTACACCTTC. Translation gives CASSQDRSGSYTF.